This TCR beta chain came from a study of cytomegalovirus exposure and HLA in healthy donors. TCRdb's copy holds only in-frame clones and misses some; the assay was immunoSEQ multiplex PCR. The profile shows roughly 130,000 clones, 85% to 90% of them singletons. Study-wide points: Most TCRs appeared rarely, but some public TCRs recurred in many donors.

Germline V gene lookup returns CDR1 SGHRS and CDR2 YFSETQ. This CDR3 has 15 amino acids. The V and J ends lost 0 bases and 3 bases respectively, with 13 bases between them. As concerns this clone: The antigen remains undetermined. In the same sample, other DNA sequences code for this CDR3.

The rearrangement uses TRBV5-1 and TRBJ2-7; D perhaps matches TRBD1 (6 bases). The sample consisted of PBMCs. This clonotype was obtained from a woman in her twenties or thirties in good health and CMV-seropositive. The CDR3 DNA follows: TGCGCCAGCAGCTTGGAGGCAGGGGTAAGCTACGAGCAGTACTTC. Amino acid sequence: CASSLEAGVSYEQYF.